The rows below give T cell receptor beta chains drawn from one sample of a study of post-analysis software for immune sequencing data. TCRdb re-called the PCR reads with MiXCR, one entry per CDR3 protein. The sample yields 500,000 to 600,000 distinct CDR3 sequences, around 44% seen once. Material: blood. These receptors were collected from a girl under 18 with multiple sclerosis. The CDR3 runs from the conserved cysteine through the conserved F or W. D genes are given only for firm matches. Clone sizes are given selectively: once, few, many, or a class where the clone is expanded.

-	TRBV20-1	-	TRBJ1-1	CSARWTQNTEAFF	TGCAGTGCTAGGTGGACACAGAACACTGAAGCTTTCTTT
-	TRBV6-5	-	TRBJ2-1	CASSPLAGEDEQFF	TGTGCCAGCAGTCCCCTTGCAGGGGAAGATGAGCAGTTCTTC
few	TRBV29-1	-	TRBJ2-3	CSAAPAAGTDTQYF	TGCAGCGCAGCCCCGGCGGCAGGCACAGATACGCAGTATTTT
-	TRBV7-9	-	TRBJ2-5	CASSLLGGGAGETQYF	TGTGCCAGCAGCTTACTCGGCGGAGGTGCGGGTGAGACCCAGTACTTC
-	TRBV4-2	TRBD1	TRBJ1-2	CASSTDRVRSGYTF	TGTGCCAGCAGTACGGACAGGGTACGGAGTGGCTACACCTTC
-	TRBV4-2	TRBD2	TRBJ2-1	CASSQDPSGVYNEQFF	TGTGCCAGCAGCCAAGACCCCAGCGGGGTCTACAATGAGCAGTTCTTC
few	TRBV5-1	TRBD1	TRBJ2-1	CASSTAGGEKQFF	TGCGCCAGCAGCACAGCAGGGGGAGAGAAGCAGTTCTTC
-	TRBV27	-	TRBJ1-6	CASSLTLGGNSPLHF	TGTGCCAGCAGCCTTACCCTTGGGGGGAATTCACCCCTCCACTTT
few	TRBV12-3/TRBV12-4	-	TRBJ2-7	CASSLTPNSVEQYF	TGTGCCAGCAGTTTGACTCCAAACTCGGTCGAGCAGTACTTC
-	TRBV12-3/TRBV12-4	-	TRBJ1-2	CAGSLGDGYTF	TGTGCCGGCAGTTTGGGGGATGGCTACACCTTC
-	TRBV29-1	-	TRBJ2-1	CSAGRTLAYNEQFF	TGCAGCGCCGGTCGGACCCTTGCTTACAATGAGCAGTTCTTC
few	TRBV29-1	-	TRBJ2-1	CSVEDLGRSRDNEQFF	TGCAGCGTTGAAGATCTGGGAAGGTCCCGGGACAATGAGCAGTTCTTC
-	TRBV7-2	-	TRBJ2-1	CASRLEAGPYNEQFF	TGTGCCAGCAGGTTAGAGGCCGGCCCTTACAATGAGCAGTTCTTC
-	TRBV3-1	TRBD1	TRBJ1-2	CASSQDQGANTF	TGTGCCAGCAGCCAAGATCAGGGGGCAAACACCTTC
few	TRBV7-2	-	TRBJ1-5	CASSPYPGAGQPQHF	TGTGCCAGCAGTCCGTACCCAGGGGCCGGGCAGCCCCAGCATTTT
-	TRBV7-2	-	TRBJ2-3	CASSPRAQGTDTQYF	TGTGCCAGCAGCCCCAGGGCCCAGGGGACAGATACGCAGTATTTT
-	TRBV12-3/TRBV12-4	TRBD2	TRBJ2-3	CASSLALAGDTEYF	TGTGCCAGCAGTTTAGCGCTAGCGGGAGATACGGAGTATTTT
once	TRBV20-1	TRBD2	TRBJ2-7	CSARGFGSRVLAGYEQYF	TGCAGTGCTAGAGGTTTCGGGTCAAGGGTGTTAGCGGGATACGAGCAGTACTTC
-	TRBV20-1	-	TRBJ2-5	CSGAARSETQYF	TGCAGTGGGGCCGCTAGGTCGGAGACCCAGTACTTC
once	TRBV11-2	TRBD2	TRBJ2-3	CASSFGLGRDTQYF	TGTGCCAGCAGCTTCGGACTAGGTAGAGATACGCAGTATTTT
few	TRBV2	-	TRBJ1-5	CASSEVRDLSNQPQHF	TGTGCCAGCAGTGAAGTGCGGGACCTTAGCAATCAGCCCCAGCATTTT
once	TRBV6-5	TRBD1	TRBJ2-7	CARPIGDRNYEQYF	TGTGCCAGACCAATCGGGGACAGGAATTACGAGCAGTACTTC
few	TRBV5-1	-	TRBJ2-7	CASSLREIRRTIYEQYF	TGCGCCAGCAGCTTAAGGGAGATAAGGAGGACGATCTACGAGCAGTACTTC
-	TRBV20-1	-	TRBJ1-1	CSARDGVSGEAFF	TGCAGTGCTAGAGATGGGGTTTCTGGAGAAGCTTTCTTT
-	TRBV7-5	-	TRBJ1-5	CISVPECRSQGAACNQPQHF	-
-	TRBV6-5	-	TRBJ2-5	CTSSYPSTVGTQYF	TGTACCAGCAGTTACCCCTCGACTGTTGGGACCCAGTACTTC
few	TRBV20-1	-	TRBJ1-2	CSANAPLYGYTF	TGCAGTGCTAACGCCCCCCTCTATGGCTACACCTTC
few	TRBV10-3	-	TRBJ2-5	CAISELHQGRSSQETQYF	TGTGCCATCAGTGAGCTACATCAGGGAAGGTCATCACAAGAGACCCAGTACTTC
-	TRBV7-3	-	TRBJ2-5	CASSLGPSERQAWETQYF	TGTGCCAGCAGCTTGGGGCCGTCTGAACGACAGGCTTGGGAGACCCAGTACTTC
-	TRBV27	TRBD1	TRBJ2-7	CASSLSGAGGYEQYF	TGTGCCAGCAGTTTGAGTGGGGCAGGGGGCTACGAGCAGTACTTC
few	TRBV12-3/TRBV12-4	TRBD1	TRBJ2-7	CASTKGTGTYEQYF	TGTGCCAGCACCAAGGGGACAGGGACCTACGAGCAGTACTTC
-	TRBV20-1	-	TRBJ2-1	CSASPGGSYNEQFF	TGCAGTGCTAGTCCCGGGGGCTCCTACAATGAGCAGTTCTTC
-	TRBV4-1	-	TRBJ2-7	CASSQDSAYEQYF	TGCGCCAGCAGCCAAGATTCCGCCTACGAGCAGTACTTC
-	TRBV29-1	TRBD1	TRBJ1-2	CSGPGGTGGQGYTF	TGCAGCGGTCCTGGGGGCACAGGGGGTCAGGGCTACACCTTC
few	TRBV18	TRBD2	TRBJ2-7	CASSRSDSGREQYF	TGTGCCAGCTCACGGAGCGATAGCGGGCGCGAGCAGTACTTC
-	TRBV12-3/TRBV12-4	TRBD2	TRBJ2-7	CASTFLAGGNGEQYF	TGTGCCAGCACCTTCCTGGCGGGGGGTAACGGCGAGCAGTACTTC
few	TRBV6-5	TRBD1	TRBJ2-7	CASSRRDRNSYEQYF	TGTGCCAGCAGCCGACGGGACAGAAACTCCTACGAGCAGTACTTC
-	TRBV6-2/TRBV6-3	-	TRBJ2-7	CASSETPLSYEQYF	TGTGCCAGCAGCGAGACGCCCCTCTCCTACGAGCAGTACTTC
-	TRBV3-1	-	TRBJ2-1	CASSQLLALSSYNEQFF	TGTGCCAGCAGCCAGCTTCTAGCGCTGAGCTCCTACAATGAGCAGTTCTTC
-	TRBV7-2	-	TRBJ2-5	CASSFHGGEETQYF	TGTGCCAGCAGCTTTCACGGGGGCGAGGAGACCCAGTACTTC
-	TRBV7-8	-	TRBJ2-7	CASAQQQGSYEQYF	TGTGCCAGCGCCCAGCAGCAGGGATCCTACGAGCAGTACTTC
-	TRBV12-3/TRBV12-4	-	TRBJ2-3	CASSDSSASTDAQYF	TGTGCCAGCAGTGATTCCAGTGCTAGCACAGATGCGCAGTATTTT
few	TRBV5-1	-	TRBJ2-7	CASSLEEGVLSEQYF	TGCGCCAGCAGCTTGGAGGAGGGGGTTTTAAGCGAGCAGTACTTC
-	TRBV2	-	TRBJ1-4	CASRRDTGEEKLFF	TGTGCCAGCAGGAGGGACACCGGGGAAGAAAAACTGTTTTTT
few	TRBV6-5	-	TRBJ2-7	CASSHGGPYEQYF	TGTGCCAGCAGTCACGGTGGACCCTACGAGCAGTACTTC
once	TRBV5-1	-	TRBJ2-2	CASRRAENTGELFF	TGCGCCAGCAGAAGGGCAGAGAACACCGGGGAGCTGTTTTTT
-	TRBV20-1	-	TRBJ1-2	CSARLGRYGYTF	TGCAGTGCTAGACTGGGGCGCTATGGCTACACCTTC
-	TRBV4-2	-	TRBJ2-1	CASSQGRASNEQFF	TGTGCCAGCAGCCAAGGAAGGGCTAGCAATGAGCAGTTCTTC
few	TRBV7-2	-	TRBJ1-1	CASSLAVRDEGAFF	TGTGCCAGCAGCTTAGCGGTGAGGGACGAGGGAGCTTTCTTT